The rows below give T cell receptor beta chains drawn from one sample of a study of OX40 agonist ivuxolimab in advanced cancers. Using immunoSEQ multiplex PCR, the repertoire was profiled, and TCRdb retains in-frame clones only, with some absent. The repertoire consists of tens of thousands of clones, with approximately 88% occurring once and the leading ten covering less than 0.75%. The starting material was CD4+ or CD8+ T cells sorted from blood, obtained in a trial of the OX40 agonist ivuxolimab. These TCRs come from an adult with an advanced solid tumor such as melanoma, head and neck, liver or kidney cancer. The CDR3 runs from the conserved cysteine through the conserved F or W. The order of the fields is D gene, clone size, J gene, V gene, CDR3 protein, CDR3 DNA. The D gene is left open where the match is weak. The size field is filled for only some rows; it gives once, few, many or a size class.

D gene: TRBD1
clone size: NA
J gene: TRBJ2-5
V gene: TRBV11-2
CDR3 protein: CASSQDRGQETQYF
CDR3 DNA: TGTGCCAGCAGCCAGGACAGGGGGCAAGAGACCCAGTACTTC

D gene: TRBD2
clone size: NA
J gene: TRBJ2-1
V gene: TRBV6-5
CDR3 protein: CASSYLGGYNEQFF
CDR3 DNA: TGTGCCAGCAGTTATCTGGGAGGGTACAATGAGCAGTTCTTC

D gene: TRBD1
clone size: NA
J gene: TRBJ2-7
V gene: TRBV5-1
CDR3 protein: CASSPGTGDPYEQYF
CDR3 DNA: TGCGCCAGCAGCCCCGGGACAGGGGATCCCTACGAGCAGTACTTC

D gene: NA
clone size: few
J gene: TRBJ1-2
V gene: TRBV19
CDR3 protein: CASGAGNYGYTF
CDR3 DNA: TGTGCCAGCGGGGCGGGGAACTATGGCTACACCTTC

D gene: TRBD1
clone size: NA
J gene: TRBJ2-1
V gene: TRBV5-6
CDR3 protein: CASSRTGGEDEQFF
CDR3 DNA: TGTGCCAGCAGCCGGACAGGGGGTGAGGATGAGCAGTTCTTC

D gene: TRBD1
clone size: once
J gene: TRBJ1-4
V gene: TRBV5-1
CDR3 protein: CASSSNYRGTNEKLFF
CDR3 DNA: TGCGCCAGCAGCTCAAACTACAGGGGGACTAATGAAAAACTGTTTTTT

D gene: NA
clone size: NA
J gene: TRBJ2-3
V gene: TRBV7-3
CDR3 protein: CASSGSTDTQYF
CDR3 DNA: TGTGCCAGCTCTGGGAGCACAGATACGCAGTATTTT

D gene: NA
clone size: NA
J gene: TRBJ2-1
V gene: TRBV5-1
CDR3 protein: CASTRYNEQFF
CDR3 DNA: TGCGCCAGCACCCGTTACAATGAGCAGTTCTTC

D gene: TRBD2
clone size: NA
J gene: TRBJ2-7
V gene: TRBV5-1
CDR3 protein: CASSSGGLGPGEQYF
CDR3 DNA: TGCGCCAGCAGCTCGGGGGGACTAGGCCCGGGCGAGCAGTACTTC

D gene: NA
clone size: NA
J gene: TRBJ2-4
V gene: TRBV11-3
CDR3 protein: CASSSHLAFTNIQYF
CDR3 DNA: TGTGCCAGCAGCTCCCATCTAGCATTCACAAACATTCAGTACTTC

D gene: NA
clone size: NA
J gene: TRBJ1-2
V gene: TRBV29-1
CDR3 protein: CSVVEGRGYTF
CDR3 DNA: TGCAGCGTTGTGGAGGGACGGGGCTACACCTTC

D gene: NA
clone size: NA
J gene: TRBJ2-7
V gene: TRBV5-4
CDR3 protein: CASSLGSSTYEQYF
CDR3 DNA: TGTGCCAGCAGCTTGGGATCCTCGACCTACGAGCAGTACTTC

D gene: NA
clone size: few
J gene: TRBJ2-7
V gene: TRBV28
CDR3 protein: CASSLRYEQYF
CDR3 DNA: TGTGCCAGCAGTTTGCGGTACGAGCAGTACTTC

D gene: TRBD2
clone size: NA
J gene: TRBJ2-1
V gene: TRBV5-4
CDR3 protein: CASSLAKLAGKGDEQFF
CDR3 DNA: TGTGCCAGCAGCTTGGCCAAACTAGCGGGAAAGGGCGATGAGCAGTTCTTC

D gene: TRBD2
clone size: NA
J gene: TRBJ2-7
V gene: TRBV5-4
CDR3 protein: CASSFLGRANEQYF
CDR3 DNA: TGTGCCAGCAGCTTCCTCGGGAGGGCCAACGAGCAGTACTTC